The clone carrying this T cell receptor beta chain appeared many times. Its antigen is still unknown. The data originate from a study of CD8 T cells in ankylosing spondylitis. Whole-study results and caveats: What seemed typical of ankylosing spondylitis blood was a TCR beta motif built from 8 or 9 highly homologous variants.

This CDR3 region has 15 residues. The ends lost 6 bases at V and 8 bases at J; junction bases unmatched: 13. Using its own MiXCR run on the 5' RACE reads, TCRdb lists one record per CDR3 protein. The data contain a few hundred thousand distinct CDR3 sequences, around 17% of them singletons. The V gene is TRBV12-3 or TRBV12-4, the J gene TRBJ2-1; TRBD2 matches 7 bases. The sample was blood, either unsorted or a sorted T cell fraction (not recorded which). This sequence originates from a male donor with ankylosing spondylitis. The CDR3 coding sequence is TGTGCCAGCAGCGCCCGATCTAGCGGAGTCGATGAGCAGTTCTTC. It translates to CASSARSSGVDEQFF.